The rows below give T cell receptor beta chains drawn from one sample of a study of shared clonotypes between healthy human individuals. Measured with immunoSEQ multiplex PCR; TCRdb has only the in-frame clones, and not every one. The repertoire includes 470,000 or so clones, around 73% of them detected once, and about 12% sits in the top ten. The sample comprised PBMCs. The receptor set was obtained from a woman in her 40s in good health. Some clones in this sample may be carry-over from other donors' samples. Each CDR3 is given without its conserved first and last residue. A clone size is listed for some rows: how often the clone was seen (once, few, many), or a class if it is expanded.

v_gene: TRBV14
j_gene: TRBJ2-3
len: 13
abundance: NA
CDR3aa: ASSIRTDYTDTQY

v_gene: TRBV19
j_gene: TRBJ2-3
len: 12
abundance: few
CDR3aa: ASSTRTITDTQY

v_gene: TRBV15
j_gene: TRBJ2-2
len: 13
abundance: few
CDR3aa: ATSRDIRVGGELF

v_gene: TRBV2
j_gene: TRBJ2-5
len: 11
abundance: few
CDR3aa: ASSDLDQETQY

v_gene: TRBV5-4
j_gene: TRBJ2-7
len: 11
abundance: NA
CDR3aa: ASSLRSSYEQY

v_gene: TRBV6-5
j_gene: TRBJ1-5
len: 13
abundance: NA
CDR3aa: ASSYGVGSLQPQH

v_gene: TRBV27
j_gene: TRBJ2-1
len: 13
abundance: few
CDR3aa: ASSLDGTSANEQF

v_gene: TRBV6-5
j_gene: TRBJ2-1
len: 14
abundance: NA
CDR3aa: ASSYSISRVGNEQF

v_gene: TRBV5-6
j_gene: TRBJ2-2
len: 13
abundance: once
CDR3aa: ASSLGDRGTGELF

v_gene: TRBV18
j_gene: TRBJ2-7
len: 13
abundance: NA
CDR3aa: ASSPPGTGPYEQY

v_gene: TRBV5-1
j_gene: TRBJ2-1
len: 14
abundance: NA
CDR3aa: ASVPQPGQGIREQF

v_gene: TRBV30
j_gene: TRBJ2-5
len: 9
abundance: NA
CDR3aa: AWGRQETQY

v_gene: TRBV2
j_gene: TRBJ1-4
len: 10
abundance: NA
CDR3aa: ASRDEVVKLF

v_gene: TRBV7-9
j_gene: TRBJ1-2
len: 11
abundance: NA
CDR3aa: ASSRDSIYGYT

v_gene: TRBV18
j_gene: TRBJ2-7
len: 12
abundance: NA
CDR3aa: ASSPTGVSYEQY

v_gene: TRBV5-4
j_gene: TRBJ2-5
len: 12
abundance: NA
CDR3aa: ASSPGQGAETQY